One sample yielded the 23 T cell receptor beta chains listed below, sequenced in a study of blood T cell repertoires in COVID-19. Data came from immunoSEQ multiplex PCR; TCRdb stores just in-frame clones and leaves some out. The sample gives about 160,000 clones, roughly 81% of which show up once; under 7% is in the top ten. The sequencing input was peripheral blood. These TCRs come from a woman aged 50 to 60 with COVID-19, enrolled during active disease.

The rearrangement uses TRBV4-1 and TRBJ1-6; 8 bases map to TRBD1. Germline V gene data show CDR1 as MGHRA and CDR2 as YSYEKL. The V segment lost 0 bases and the J segment 14 bases; nucleotides outside the gene matches: 9. CDR3 size: 15 residues. The CDR3 DNA is TGCGCCAGCAGCCAAGAGAGACAGGGGCTCCTAGCCCTCCACTTT. It translates to CASSQERQGLLALHF.

The chain recombines TRBV19 with TRBJ2-7; 7 bases match TRBD1. The germline gives CDR1 LNHDA, CDR2 SQIVND (reference sequence). The CDR3 is made up of 13 amino acids. With 6 bases clipped from V and 1 base from J, the junction kept 3 bases outside the gene matches. The CDR3 nucleotides read TGTGCCAGTAGGCCGGGACAGTCCTACGAGCAGTACTTC. Translated: CASRPGQSYEQYF. Variable domain in full (rest from reference TRBV19 and TRBJ2-7): DGGITQSPKYLFRKEGQNVTLSCEQNLNHDAMYWYRQDPGQGLRLIYYSQIVNDFQKGDIAEGYSVSREKKESFPLTVTSAQKNPTAFYLCASRPGQSYEQYFGPGTRLTVT.

The chain recombines TRBV29-1 with TRBJ2-1; TRBD1 matches at 10 bases. CDR3 size: 13 residues. Germline CDR1 SQVTM, CDR2 ANQGSEA. The trim removed 7 bases at V and 5 bases at J, leaving 5 bases unmatched. The CDR3 region is CSARDRGNNEQFF. CDR3 sequence (DNA): TGCAGCGCCCGGGACAGGGGAAACAATGAGCAGTTCTTC.

About this clone: The identical CDR3 is also encoded by other nucleotide sequences in the sample. The V and J genes are TRBV6-1 and TRBJ1-2; D gene unclear. This CDR3 comprises 11 residues. With 2 bases removed from V and 7 bases from J, the gap between germline ends came to 5 bases. The germline CDR1 and CDR2 sequences are MNHNS and SASEGT. CDR3 amino acids: CASSESLGYTF. In nucleotides, the CDR3 is TGTGCCAGCAGTGAAAGCCTTGGCTACACCTTC.

V gene TRBV16 combines with J gene TRBJ2-7; D ambiguous. The CDR3 spans 12 residues. Germline CDR1 KGHSY, CDR2 FQNENV. V lost 0 bases to trimming and J lost 3 bases, with 3 bases between them. This CDR3 reads CASSQSLYEQYF. The CDR3 DNA reads as TGTGCCAGCAGCCAATCCCTCTACGAGCAGTACTTC.

The chain combines TRBV6-5 with TRBJ2-3; D is perhaps TRBD2 (5 bases). The CDR3 is made up of 15 amino acids. V was cut by 1 base and J by 1 base, with 9 bases left in between. CDR1 is MNHEY, CDR2 SVGAGI, per germline. The CDR3 is CASSYLEAGTDTQYF. DNA for the CDR3: TGTGCCAGCAGTTACTTGGAGGCGGGCACAGATACGCAGTATTTT.

The V call is TRBV15, the J call TRBJ2-5; D not resolved. Germline values: CDR1 LNHNV, CDR2 YYDKDF (reference sequence). This CDR3 contains 12 residues. The ends were cut back, 0 bases at V and 5 bases at J, with 4 bases in the middle. Written as DNA, the CDR3 is TGTGCCACCAGCAGAGATGCGGAGACCCAGTACTTC. Its protein product is CATSRDAETQYF.

V gene TRBV19 combines with J gene TRBJ1-2; D remains ambiguous. CDR1 LNHDA and CDR2 SQIVND come from the germline V gene (reference sequence). The V gene lost 3 bases and the J gene lost 5 bases, with 13 bases spanning the gap. The CDR3 totals 14 residues. The CDR3 DNA is TGTGCCAGTAGTATTCAAGTTGGAGGGTATGGCTACACCTTC. Its protein is CASSIQVGGYGYTF.

This chain uses TRBV19 with TRBJ2-2, with a tentative D call TRBD1 (7 bases). Germline values: CDR1 LNHDA, CDR2 SQIVND (reference sequence). The CDR3 is made up of 18 amino acids. V was cut by 6 bases and J by 2 bases, with 22 bases left in between. The CDR3 reads CASRDEEGAYSNTGELFF. DNA of the CDR3: TGTGCCAGTAGGGATGAGGAGGGGGCGTACAGCAACACCGGGGAGCTGTTTTTT.

The rearrangement uses TRBV7-2 and TRBJ2-1, with 14 bases lining up with TRBD2. In germline, CDR1 is SGHTA, CDR2 FQGNSA. CDR3 length equals 15 residues. The junction had 7 bases not matched to a gene; V was cut back by 5 bases and J by 10 bases. DNA of the CDR3: TGTGCCAGCAGCCCGAGACTAGCGGGGGGGGAAGAGCAGTTCTTC. It translates to CASSPRLAGGEEQFF. Filled out from reference TRBV7-2 and TRBJ2-1, the complete variable domain reads GAGVSQSPSNKVTEKGKDVELRCDPISGHTALYWYRQSLGQGLEFLIYFQGNSAPDKSGLPSDRFSAERTGGSVSTLTIQRTQQEDSAVYLCASSPRLAGGEEQFFGPGTRLTVL.

This clone appeared once. The chain employs TRBV7-2 and TRBJ2-5; 8 nucleotides agree with TRBD2. The germline gives CDR1 SGHTA, CDR2 FQGNSA. The CDR3 covers 13 residues. Germline trimming cut 3 bases from V and 3 bases from J; bases unmatched to any gene: 0. The CDR3 DNA follows: TGTGCCAGCAGCTTGGGACTAGAAGAGACCCAGTACTTC. This encodes CASSLGLEETQYF.

The sample holds many counts of this clone. The CDR3 loop is CASSGPWDSSYEQYF. CDR3 in DNA: TGTGCCAGCAGCGGGCCGTGGGACAGCTCCTACGAGCAGTACTTC. The V and J genes are TRBV7-9 and TRBJ2-7; 7 bases fit TRBD1. CDR3 length: 15 residues. Losses at the gene ends were 5 bases for V and 0 bases for J; bases not matched to a gene: 7. The germline V gene encodes CDR1 SEHNR and CDR2 FQNEAQ (reference sequence).

The chain employs TRBV7-2 and TRBJ2-5, with TRBD2 as a possible D gene (5 bases). Germline assignment: CDR1 SGHTA and CDR2 FQGNSA. The V end lost 3 bases, the J end lost 1 base, and 9 bases lay between the germline ends. There are 14 residues in the CDR3. The CDR3, as DNA: TGTGCCAGCAGCTTTGGAGCGGCCCAAGAGACCCAGTACTTC. Its protein is CASSFGAAQETQYF.

The chain joins TRBV3-1 (or the pseudogene TRBV3-2) to TRBJ1-1; tentative D call: TRBD1 (6 bases). The length of the CDR3 is 14 residues. Per the germline V gene, CDR1 is LGHDT and CDR2 is YNNKEL (reference sequence). Trimming left V 4 bases short and J 0 bases short, with 9 bases between. The CDR3: CASSPQGMNTEAFF. In DNA, the CDR3 is TGTGCCAGCAGCCCACAGGGTATGAACACTGAAGCTTTCTTT.

The rearrangement joins TRBV18 to TRBJ2-5; a weak D match, TRBD2 (6 bases). V was pared by 5 bases and J by 2 bases, with 12 bases between. Germline V CDR1 and CDR2: KGHSH, LQKENI. The CDR3 is made up of 14 amino acids. CDR3 region: CASSGGTRQETQYF. DNA for the CDR3: TGTGCCAGCTCAGGAGGGACTCGGCAAGAGACCCAGTACTTC.

This chain connects TRBV7-2 to TRBJ1-4; 7 bases match TRBD1. V trimming: 5 bases; J trimming: 7 bases; junction bases outside the gene matches: 13. CDR3 length equals 16 residues. Germline V gene lookup returns CDR1 SGHTA and CDR2 FQGNSA. The CDR3: CASSLPSTGLGEKLFF. The CDR3 DNA is TGTGCCAGCAGCCTCCCGTCGACAGGGCTCGGTGAAAAACTGTTTTTT. Complete variable domain (other parts from reference TRBV7-2 and TRBJ1-4): GAGVSQSPSNKVTEKGKDVELRCDPISGHTALYWYRQSLGQGLEFLIYFQGNSAPDKSGLPSDRFSAERTGGSVSTLTIQRTQQEDSAVYLCASSLPSTGLGEKLFFGSGTQLSVL.

The rearrangement links TRBV27 to TRBJ2-3, with D perhaps matching TRBD2 (5 bases). Germline V lookup: CDR1 MNHEY, CDR2 SMNVEV (reference sequence). CDR3 size: 13 residues. Trimming left V 5 bases short and J 6 bases short, with 12 bases between. This chain's CDR3 is CASSPGIGDTQYF. In DNA form, the CDR3 reads TGTGCCAGCAGTCCGGGGATCGGGGATACGCAGTATTTT.

The chain joins TRBV29-1 to TRBJ2-5; 8 bases align to TRBD2. This CDR3 region has 13 residues. Germline trimming cut 8 bases from V and 1 base from J; bases unmatched to any gene: 6. Germline CDR1 reads SQVTM; CDR2 reads ANQGSEA. For the CDR3, the DNA is TGCAGCTTAAGCGGGGGCCGCCAAGAGACCCAGTACTTC. Its protein is CSLSGGRQETQYF.

The chain uses TRBV7-9 and TRBJ2-4; 7 nucleotides match TRBD1. The CDR3 contains 16 residues. Germline V gene sequence: CDR1 SEHNR, CDR2 FQNEAQ (reference sequence). Germline trimming cut 0 bases from V and 7 bases from J; bases unmatched to any gene: 9. The CDR3 region is CASSLASTGVLNIQYF. The CDR3 DNA reads TGTGCCAGCAGCTTAGCAAGCACAGGGGTTTTGAACATTCAGTACTTC.

The V call is TRBV5-1, the J call TRBJ2-2; TRBD2 might be the D (6 bases). Germline CDR1 reads SGHRS; CDR2 reads YFSETQ. V was pared by 2 bases and J by 2 bases, with 10 bases between. This CDR3 contains 15 residues. The CDR3 reads CASSFWRDNTGELFF. The CDR3 coding sequence is TGCGCCAGCAGCTTCTGGCGGGACAACACCGGGGAGCTGTTTTTT.

The genes are TRBV12-3 or TRBV12-4 and TRBJ2-5, with D maybe TRBD2 (6 bases). This CDR3 is built from 13 residues. Trimming removed 6 bases from V and 1 base from J, with 9 bases in between. CDR3 coding DNA: TGTGCCAGCAGGAGGGACTTCCAAGAGACCCAGTACTTC. Residues: CASRRDFQETQYF.

This rearrangement joins TRBV12-3 or TRBV12-4 to TRBJ1-2; TRBD1 might be the D (5 bases). V was trimmed by 4 bases and J by 7 bases, leaving 13 bases between them. CDR3 length: 13 amino acids. In DNA form, the CDR3 reads TGTGCCAGCAGTTCAACCAGGGCGGTTGGCTACACCTTC. Protein product: CASSSTRAVGYTF.

The rearrangement links TRBV10-1 to TRBJ2-1; 9 bases are a match to TRBD2. V dropped 5 bases and J dropped 2; count of bases not matched to a gene: 4. CDR1 is WNHNN and CDR2 is SYGVQD in the germline V gene (reference sequence). The CDR3 covers 15 residues. CDR3 loop: CASSFSGGPYNEQFF. The CDR3 region has the DNA TGCGCCAGCAGTTTTAGCGGGGGCCCCTACAATGAGCAGTTCTTC.